The TCR beta chain described here comes from a study of cytomegalovirus exposure and HLA in healthy donors. Study-level findings and limits: With further analysis later on, most CMV-associated TCR beta chains appeared HLA-restricted. Available immune exposure information covered CMV serostatus only.

V dropped 4 bases and J dropped 3 bases, with 14 bases sitting between them. Germline V gives CDR1 SGHRS, CDR2 YFSETQ. The CDR3 length is 14 residues. The PCR used 60 Vbeta and 13 Jbeta primers. Per the original methods: Later work found around 85 million unique TCR beta chains, with roughly 11 million shared. TCRdb keeps only in-frame clones here, not all; method: immunoSEQ multiplex PCR. V, J and clone size are taken as reported in that table, and D and trimming were inferred from the DNA itself. This sample has around 180,000 clones, with under 80% found just once. This clone turned up a few times. Its cognate antigen is unknown.

Material for sequencing was PBMCs. The V call is TRBV5-1, the J call TRBJ2-7; tentatively, D is TRBD2 (6 bases). The sequence was obtained from a woman aged 45-60 years in good health and CMV-seropositive. The CDR3 DNA reads as TGCGCCAGCAGCATCCGGGACTTCAGCTACGAGCAGTACTTC. It yields the protein CASSIRDFSYEQYF. The variable domain in full, completed from reference TRBV5-1 and TRBJ2-7, reads KAGVTQTPRYLIKTRGQQVTLSCSPISGHRSVSWYQQTPGQGLQFLFEYFSETQRNKGNFPGRFSGRQFSNSRSEMNVSTLELGDSALYLCASSIRDFSYEQYFGPGTRLTVT.